This T cell receptor beta chain was obtained from a study of identical twins. V shed 4 bases and J shed 2 bases, with 11 bases lying between them. The V gene's germline CDR1 is DFQATT and CDR2 SNEGSKA (reference sequence). CDR3 size: 13 residues. This clonotype was observed a few times. TCRdb processed the 5' RACE reads anew with MiXCR; each CDR3 protein has one entry. The sample includes about 520,000 distinct CDR3 sequences, roughly a fifth of them seen just once. The same data also contributed to another study, on T cells expressing NK-cell markers.

The sequence came from a woman between 18 and 30 years old in good health. The sample was CD4+ T cells sorted from blood. V is TRBV20-1 and J is TRBJ1-2; D gene uncertain. The CDR3 region has the DNA TGCAGTGCTACCCCCCCCACAAACTATGGCTACACCTTC. Residues: CSATPPTNYGYTF.